This TCR beta chain was identified in a study of T cells in Graves' hyperthyroidism and ophthalmopathy. This clonotype was detected only a few times. Trimming pared 0 bases from V and 5 bases from J, leaving 10 bases between. The length of the CDR3 is 15 residues. From germline, CDR1 is MGHRA and CDR2 YSYEKL. Researchers took RNA transcripts and amplified the TCR beta CDR3 regions from them. RT-PCR in the first round (using the HTBI primer set) targeted the TCR CDR3. TCRdb called the multiplex PCR reads again in MiXCR, with one record for every CDR3 protein. The sample includes about 400,000 distinct CDR3 sequences, approximately 14% of them seen just once. In patients aged 18 to 65, hyperthyroidism was newly diagnosed, with duration under 2 months.

The receptor comes from a woman aged 18-29 years with Graves' hyperthyroidism. The chain couples TRBV4-1 to TRBJ2-2, with D possibly being TRBD1 (6 bases). Sequencing used blood. The CDR3 loop is CASSQEARGTGELFF. The CDR3 bases are TGCGCCAGCAGCCAAGAAGCCAGGGGAACCGGGGAGCTGTTTTTT.